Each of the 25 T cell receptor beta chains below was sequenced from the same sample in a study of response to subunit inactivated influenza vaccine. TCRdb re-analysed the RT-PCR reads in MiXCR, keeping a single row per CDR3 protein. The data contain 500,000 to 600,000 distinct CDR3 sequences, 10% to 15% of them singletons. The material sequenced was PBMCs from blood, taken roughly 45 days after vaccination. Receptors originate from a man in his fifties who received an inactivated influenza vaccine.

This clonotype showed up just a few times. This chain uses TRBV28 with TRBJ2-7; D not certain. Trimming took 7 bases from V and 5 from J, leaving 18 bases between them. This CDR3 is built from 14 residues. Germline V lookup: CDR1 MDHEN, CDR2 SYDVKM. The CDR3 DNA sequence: TGTGCCAGCACCCCTAGGCTAGTTATCCACGAGCAGTACTTC. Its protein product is CASTPRLVIHEQYF.

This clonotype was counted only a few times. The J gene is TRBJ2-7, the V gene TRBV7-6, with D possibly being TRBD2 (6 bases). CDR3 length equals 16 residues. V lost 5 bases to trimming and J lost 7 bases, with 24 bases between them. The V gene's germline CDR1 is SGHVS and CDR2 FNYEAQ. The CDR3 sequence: CASSQRPGTPGLEQYF. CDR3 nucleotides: TGTGCCAGCAGCCAAAGGCCGGGGACTCCCGGCTTGGAGCAGTACTTC.

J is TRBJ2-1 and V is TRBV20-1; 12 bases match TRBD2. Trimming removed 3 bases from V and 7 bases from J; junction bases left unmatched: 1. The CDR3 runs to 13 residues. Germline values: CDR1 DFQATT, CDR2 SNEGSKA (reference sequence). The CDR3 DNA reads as TGCAGTGCTAGTGGACTAGCGGGGAATGAGCAGTTCTTC. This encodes CSASGLAGNEQFF.

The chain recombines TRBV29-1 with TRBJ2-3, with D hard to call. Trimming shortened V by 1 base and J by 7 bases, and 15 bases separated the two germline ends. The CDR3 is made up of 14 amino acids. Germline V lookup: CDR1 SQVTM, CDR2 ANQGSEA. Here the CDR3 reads CSVEGVLVSNTQYF. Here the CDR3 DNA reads TGCAGCGTTGAAGGGGTCCTAGTGTCGAATACGCAGTATTTT.

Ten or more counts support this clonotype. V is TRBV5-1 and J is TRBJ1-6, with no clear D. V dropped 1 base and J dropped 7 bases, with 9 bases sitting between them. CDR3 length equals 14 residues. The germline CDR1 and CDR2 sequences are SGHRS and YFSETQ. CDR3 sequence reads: CASSLRTRNSPLHF. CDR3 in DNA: TGCGCCAGCAGCTTGAGGACGAGGAATTCACCCCTCCACTTT.

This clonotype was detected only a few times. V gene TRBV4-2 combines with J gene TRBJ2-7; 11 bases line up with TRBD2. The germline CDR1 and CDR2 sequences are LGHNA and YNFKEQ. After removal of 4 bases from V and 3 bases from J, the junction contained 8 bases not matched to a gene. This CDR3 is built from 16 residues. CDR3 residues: CASSRGGTSGNYEQYF. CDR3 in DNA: TGTGCCAGCAGCCGGGGAGGGACTAGCGGCAACTACGAGCAGTACTTC.

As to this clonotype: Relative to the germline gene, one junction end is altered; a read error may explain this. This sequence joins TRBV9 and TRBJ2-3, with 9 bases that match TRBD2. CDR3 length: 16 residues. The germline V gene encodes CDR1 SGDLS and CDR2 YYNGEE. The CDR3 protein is CASSVLLGTSIDTQYF. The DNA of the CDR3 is TGTGCCAGCAGCGTACTGCTCGGGACTAGCATAGATACGCAGTATTTT. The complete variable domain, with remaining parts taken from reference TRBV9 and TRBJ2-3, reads DSGVTQTPKHLITATGQRVTLRCSPRSGDLSVYWYQQSLDQGLQFLIQYYNGEERAKGNILERFSAQQFPDLHSELNLSSLELGDSALYFCASSVLLGTSIDTQYFGPGTRLTVL.

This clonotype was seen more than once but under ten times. In DNA form, the CDR3 reads TGCGCCAGCAGCTCGGGAGGCATAGAGGAGCAGCCCCAGCATTTT. It is translated as CASSSGGIEEQPQHF. The chain combines TRBV5-1 with TRBJ1-5; D gene ambiguous. Deletions cut 3 bases from V and 7 bases from J, with 17 bases between. The CDR3 has 15 amino acids. CDR1 and CDR2 (germline): SGHRS, YFSETQ.

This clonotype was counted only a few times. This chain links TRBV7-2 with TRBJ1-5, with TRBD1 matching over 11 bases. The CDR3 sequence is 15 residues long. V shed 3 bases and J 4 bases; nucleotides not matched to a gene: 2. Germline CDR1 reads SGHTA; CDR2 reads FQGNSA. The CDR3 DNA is TGTGCCAGCAGCTTGTGGGACAGGGGGAATCAGCCCCAGCATTTT. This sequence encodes CASSLWDRGNQPQHF.

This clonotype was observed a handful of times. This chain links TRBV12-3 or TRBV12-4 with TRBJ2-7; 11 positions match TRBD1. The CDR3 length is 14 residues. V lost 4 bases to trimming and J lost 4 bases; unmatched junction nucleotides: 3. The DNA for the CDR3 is TGTGCCAGCAGTTGGACAGGGGGCTGGTACGAGCAGTACTTC. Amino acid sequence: CASSWTGGWYEQYF.

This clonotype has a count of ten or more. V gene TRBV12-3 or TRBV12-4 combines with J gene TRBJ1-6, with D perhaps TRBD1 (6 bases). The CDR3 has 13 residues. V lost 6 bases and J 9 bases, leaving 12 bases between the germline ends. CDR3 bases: TGTGCCAGCAGCCGGGGGGCCGGTTCACCCCTCCACTTT. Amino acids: CASSRGAGSPLHF.

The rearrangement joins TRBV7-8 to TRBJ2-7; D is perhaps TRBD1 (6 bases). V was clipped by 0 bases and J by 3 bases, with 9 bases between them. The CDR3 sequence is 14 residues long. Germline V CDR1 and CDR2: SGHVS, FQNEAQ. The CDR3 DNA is TGTGCCAGCAGCTTAGCCCCCAGGGGCTACGAGCAGTACTTC. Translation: CASSLAPRGYEQYF.

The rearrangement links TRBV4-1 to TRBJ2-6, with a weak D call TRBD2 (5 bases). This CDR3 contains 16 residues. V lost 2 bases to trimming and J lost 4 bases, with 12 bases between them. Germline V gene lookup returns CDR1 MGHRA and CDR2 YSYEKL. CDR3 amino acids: CASSQPLEAGANVLTF. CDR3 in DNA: TGCGCCAGCAGCCAACCACTAGAGGCGGGGGCCAACGTCCTGACTTTC.

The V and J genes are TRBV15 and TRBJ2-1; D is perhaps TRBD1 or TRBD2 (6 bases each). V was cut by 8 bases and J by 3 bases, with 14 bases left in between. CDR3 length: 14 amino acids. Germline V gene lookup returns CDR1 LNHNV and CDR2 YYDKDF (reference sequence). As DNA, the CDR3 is TGTGCCACCCTTCGAGGGGGGTACTACAATGAGCAGTTCTTC. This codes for CATLRGGYYNEQFF. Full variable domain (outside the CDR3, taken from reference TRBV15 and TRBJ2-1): DAMVIQNPRYQVTQFGKPVTLSCSQTLNHNVMYWYQQKSSQAPKLLFHYYDKDFNNEADTPDNFQSRRPNTSFCFLDIRSPGLGDTAMYLCATLRGGYYNEQFFGPGTRLTVL.

CDR3 in amino acids: CASSLTSGGQFF. CDR3 nucleotides: TGTGCCAGCAGCTTAACTAGCGGGGGGCAGTTCTTC. V gene TRBV7-2 combines with J gene TRBJ2-1; TRBD2 aligns across 11 bases. The germline CDR1 and CDR2 sequences are SGHTA and FQGNSA. The CDR3 is made up of 12 amino acids. Unmatched junction bases numbered 0, after V lost 2 bases and J lost 12 bases.

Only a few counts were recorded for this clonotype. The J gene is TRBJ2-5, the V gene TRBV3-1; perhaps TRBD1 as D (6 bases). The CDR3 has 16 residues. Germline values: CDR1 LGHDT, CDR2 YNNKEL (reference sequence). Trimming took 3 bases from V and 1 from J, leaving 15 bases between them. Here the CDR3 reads CASSQRLQGTQETQYF. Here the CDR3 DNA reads TGTGCCAGCAGCCAGCGCCTACAGGGAACCCAAGAGACCCAGTACTTC.

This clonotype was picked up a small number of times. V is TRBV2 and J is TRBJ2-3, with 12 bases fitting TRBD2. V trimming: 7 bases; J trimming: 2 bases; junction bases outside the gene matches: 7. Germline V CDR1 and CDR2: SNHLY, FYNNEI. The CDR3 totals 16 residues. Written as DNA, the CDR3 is TGTGCCAGCAACCCGACTAGCGGGGGAAACACAGATACGCAGTATTTT. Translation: CASNPTSGGNTDTQYF.

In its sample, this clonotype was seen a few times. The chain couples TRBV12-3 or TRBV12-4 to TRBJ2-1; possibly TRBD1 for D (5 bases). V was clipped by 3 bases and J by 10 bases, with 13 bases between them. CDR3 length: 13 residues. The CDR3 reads CASSFRRTREQFF. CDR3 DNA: TGTGCCAGCAGTTTTCGTAGGACACGCGAGCAGTTCTTC.

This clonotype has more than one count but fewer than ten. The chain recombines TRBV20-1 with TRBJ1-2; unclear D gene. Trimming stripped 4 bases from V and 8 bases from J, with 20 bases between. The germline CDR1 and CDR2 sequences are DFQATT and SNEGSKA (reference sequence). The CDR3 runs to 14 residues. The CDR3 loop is CSATRDAAAYGYTF. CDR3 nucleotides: TGCAGTGCTACTAGAGATGCGGCCGCCTACGGCTACACCTTC.

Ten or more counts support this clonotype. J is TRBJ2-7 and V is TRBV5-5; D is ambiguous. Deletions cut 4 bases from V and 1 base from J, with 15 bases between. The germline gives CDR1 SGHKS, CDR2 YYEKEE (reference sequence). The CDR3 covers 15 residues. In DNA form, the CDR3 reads TGTGCCAGCAGCCCATCAGATATGGCATCCTACGAGCAGTACTTC. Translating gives CASSPSDMASYEQYF.

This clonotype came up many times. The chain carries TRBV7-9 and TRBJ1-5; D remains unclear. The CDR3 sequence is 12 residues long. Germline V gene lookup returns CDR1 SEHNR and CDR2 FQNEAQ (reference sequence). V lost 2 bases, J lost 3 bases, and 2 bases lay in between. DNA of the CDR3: TGTGCCAGCAGCTTATCCAATCAGCCCCAGCATTTT. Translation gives CASSLSNQPQHF. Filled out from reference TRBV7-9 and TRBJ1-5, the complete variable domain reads DTGVSQNPRHKITKRGQNVTFRCDPISEHNRLYWYRQTLGQGPEFLTYFQNEAQLEKSRLLSDRFSAERPKGSFSTLEIQRTEQGDSAMYLCASSLSNQPQHFGDGTRLSIL.

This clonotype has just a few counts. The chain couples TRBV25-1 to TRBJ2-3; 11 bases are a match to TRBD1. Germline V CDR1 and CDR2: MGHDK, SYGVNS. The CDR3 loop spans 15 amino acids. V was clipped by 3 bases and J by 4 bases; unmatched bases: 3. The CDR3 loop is CASSERTGGPDTQYF. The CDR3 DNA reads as TGTGCCAGCAGTGAGAGGACAGGGGGCCCAGATACGCAGTATTTT.

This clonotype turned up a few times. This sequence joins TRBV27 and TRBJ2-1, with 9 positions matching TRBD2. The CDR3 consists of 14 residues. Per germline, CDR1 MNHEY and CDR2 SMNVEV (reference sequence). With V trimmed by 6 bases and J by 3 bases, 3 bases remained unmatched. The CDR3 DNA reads TGTGCCAGCAGACGGACTAGCGTCTACAATGAGCAGTTCTTC. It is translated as CASRRTSVYNEQFF.

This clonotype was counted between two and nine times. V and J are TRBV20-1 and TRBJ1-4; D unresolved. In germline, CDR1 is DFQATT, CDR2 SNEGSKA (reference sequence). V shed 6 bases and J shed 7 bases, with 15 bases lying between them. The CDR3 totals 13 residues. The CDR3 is CSAHEYQTEKLFF. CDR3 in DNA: TGCAGTGCCCACGAGTACCAAACTGAAAAACTGTTTTTT.

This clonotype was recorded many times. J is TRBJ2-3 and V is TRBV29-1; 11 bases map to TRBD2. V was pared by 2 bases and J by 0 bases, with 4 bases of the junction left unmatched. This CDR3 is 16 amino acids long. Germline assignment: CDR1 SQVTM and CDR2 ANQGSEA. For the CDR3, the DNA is TGCAGCGTTGAACCGAGGACTAGCGGGAGCACAGATACGCAGTATTTT. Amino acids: CSVEPRTSGSTDTQYF.